These T cell receptor beta chains were read from a single sample in a study of blood T cell repertoires in COVID-19. Using immunoSEQ multiplex PCR, the repertoire was profiled, and TCRdb retains in-frame clones only, with some absent. The sample records over 50,000 clones, more than 75% being singletons. The source material was peripheral blood. The source of these receptors is a human donor in a cohort sampled during active COVID-19. CDR3s include the opening cysteine and the closing phenylalanine or tryptophan. The order of the fields is D gene, clone size, J gene, V gene, CDR3 protein, CDR3 DNA. A D gene is named only where the DNA matches it firmly. Some rows have no size entry. The others give once, few or many, or a class for an expanded clone.

. | . | TRBJ1-6 | TRBV4-1 | CASSQDPMHHKPDSPLHF | TGCGCCAGCAGCCAAGATCCGATGCATCATAAGCCGGATTCACCCCTCCACTTT
. | . | TRBJ2-7 | TRBV27 | CASSFNEQYF | TGTGCCAGCAGTTTCAACGAGCAGTACTTC
. | . | TRBJ2-7 | TRBV30 | CAWSADYYEQYF | TGTGCCTGGAGCGCAGACTATTACGAGCAGTACTTC
. | . | TRBJ2-3 | TRBV14 | CASSQDLTPDTQYF | TGTGCCAGCAGCCAAGATCTAACTCCAGATACGCAGTATTTT
. | . | TRBJ2-5 | TRBV5-1 | CASSLGGGETQYF | TGCGCCAGCAGCTTGGGGGGAGGAGAGACCCAGTACTTC
TRBD2 | . | TRBJ2-7 | TRBV19 | CASKGAGVAGAIDEQYF | TGTGCCAGTAAGGGGGCTGGCGTAGCGGGAGCGATCGACGAGCAGTACTTC
TRBD2 | . | TRBJ2-1 | TRBV28 | CASSPALAGSYNEQFF | TGTGCCAGCAGCCCCGCGCTAGCGGGCTCCTACAATGAGCAGTTCTTC
TRBD1 | . | TRBJ2-4 | TRBV5-1 | CASSLGTGENIQYF | TGCGCCAGCAGCTTGGGGACAGGGGAAAACATTCAGTACTTC
TRBD1 | . | TRBJ2-1 | TRBV12-3/TRBV12-4 | CASSLRGPVEQFF | TGTGCCAGCAGTTTAAGGGGGCCCGTGGAGCAGTTCTTC
. | . | TRBJ1-2 | TRBV5-8 | CASSLGRSRGYTF | TGTGCCAGCAGCTTGGGGCGGAGCCGTGGCTACACCTTC
. | few | TRBJ2-5 | TRBV29-1 | CSVSVQETQYF | TGCAGCGTTTCGGTCCAAGAGACCCAGTACTTC
TRBD1 | . | TRBJ1-5 | TRBV6-2/TRBV6-3 | CASSAGTGSRQKQPQHF | TGTGCCAGCAGCGCCGGGACAGGGAGCCGACAGAAGCAGCCCCAGCATTTT
. | . | TRBJ2-7 | TRBV7-8 | CASSSRPSSPYEQYF | TGTGCCAGCAGCTCCCGCCCTAGCTCGCCCTACGAGCAGTACTTC
. | . | TRBJ1-2 | TRBV3-1/TRBV3-2 | CASSQQGSYGYTF | TGTGCCAGCAGTCAACAGGGCAGCTATGGCTACACCTTC
TRBD1 | . | TRBJ2-1 | TRBV9 | CASSVTPTGVNEQFF | TGTGCCAGCAGCGTAACCCCCACAGGGGTCAATGAGCAGTTCTTC
. | few | TRBJ1-5 | TRBV19 | CASSIVMVGGRDQPQHF | TGTGCCAGTAGTATAGTAATGGTAGGGGGTCGGGATCAGCCCCAGCATTTT
. | . | TRBJ2-1 | TRBV9 | CASSDGPPRVF | TGTGCCAGCAGCGATGGCCCCCCCAGGGTCTTC
TRBD2 | . | TRBJ2-4 | TRBV19 | CASSFGLAKGQNIQYF | TGTGCCAGTAGTTTCGGACTAGCTAAAGGCCAAAACATTCAGTACTTC
TRBD2 | . | TRBJ2-7 | TRBV2 | CASSERGGPLSEQYF | TGTGCCAGCAGTGAACGGGGGGGCCCATTGTCCGAGCAGTACTTC
TRBD2 | . | TRBJ2-3 | TRBV20-1 | CSCQLAGLQYF | TGCAGTTGTCAACTAGCGGGTCTTCAGTATTTT
TRBD2 | . | TRBJ2-7 | TRBV27 | CASSSGREIYEQYF | TGTGCCAGCAGTTCAGGGCGGGAGATCTACGAGCAGTACTTC
TRBD1 | once | TRBJ1-2 | TRBV9 | CASSVTDRGLGGYTF | TGTGCCAGCAGCGTGACGGACAGGGGGCTCGGGGGCTACACCTTC
. | . | TRBJ2-7 | TRBV6-2/TRBV6-3 | CASSWVRYHEQYF | TGTGCCAGCAGTTGGGTCAGGTACCACGAGCAGTACTTC
TRBD2 | . | TRBJ2-1 | TRBV10-3 | CATAGTSGNTLGNEQFF | TGTGCCACCGCTGGGACTAGCGGGAACACCCTAGGCAATGAGCAGTTCTTC